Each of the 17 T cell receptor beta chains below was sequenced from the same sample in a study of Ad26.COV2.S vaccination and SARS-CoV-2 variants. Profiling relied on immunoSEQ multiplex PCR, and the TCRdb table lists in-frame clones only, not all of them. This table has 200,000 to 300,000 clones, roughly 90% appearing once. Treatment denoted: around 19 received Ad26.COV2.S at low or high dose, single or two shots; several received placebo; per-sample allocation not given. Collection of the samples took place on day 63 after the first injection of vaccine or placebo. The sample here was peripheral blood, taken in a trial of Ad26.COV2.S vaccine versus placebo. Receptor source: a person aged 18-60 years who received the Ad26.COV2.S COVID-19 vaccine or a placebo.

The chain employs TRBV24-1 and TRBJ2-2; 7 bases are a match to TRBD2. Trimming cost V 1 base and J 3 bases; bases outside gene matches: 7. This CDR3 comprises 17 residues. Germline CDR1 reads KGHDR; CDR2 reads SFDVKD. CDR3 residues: CATSDFQRLADTGELFF. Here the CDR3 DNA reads TGTGCCACCAGTGATTTCCAGCGTCTAGCGGACACCGGGGAGCTGTTTTTT.

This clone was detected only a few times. The CDR3 spells CASRKTSSGTVFYEQYF. The CDR3 DNA follows: TGTGCCAGTAGGAAAACCTCGTCCGGGACAGTTTTCTACGAGCAGTACTTC. The V call is TRBV19, the J call TRBJ2-7; 7 nucleotides match TRBD1. Germline V gene data show CDR1 as LNHDA and CDR2 as SQIVND (reference sequence). The CDR3 consists of 17 residues. V shed 6 bases and J 3 bases; nucleotides not matched to a gene: 17. The whole variable domain, remainder taken from reference TRBV19 and TRBJ2-7, is DGGITQSPKYLFRKEGQNVTLSCEQNLNHDAMYWYRQDPGQGLRLIYYSQIVNDFQKGDIAEGYSVSREKKESFPLTVTSAQKNPTAFYLCASRKTSSGTVFYEQYFGPGTRLTVT.

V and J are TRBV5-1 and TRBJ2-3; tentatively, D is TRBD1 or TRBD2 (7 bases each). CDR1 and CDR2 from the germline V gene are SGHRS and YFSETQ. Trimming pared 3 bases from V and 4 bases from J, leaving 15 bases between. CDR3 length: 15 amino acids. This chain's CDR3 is CASSSLGGGPDTQYF. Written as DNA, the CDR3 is TGCGCCAGCAGCTCCCTGGGAGGGGGCCCAGATACGCAGTATTTT.

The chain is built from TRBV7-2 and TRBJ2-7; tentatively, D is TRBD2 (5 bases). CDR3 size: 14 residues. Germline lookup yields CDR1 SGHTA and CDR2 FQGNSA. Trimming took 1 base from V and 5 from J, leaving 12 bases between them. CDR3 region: CASSLGVSAHEQYF. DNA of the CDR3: TGTGCCAGCAGCTTAGGAGTTAGCGCCCACGAGCAGTACTTC.

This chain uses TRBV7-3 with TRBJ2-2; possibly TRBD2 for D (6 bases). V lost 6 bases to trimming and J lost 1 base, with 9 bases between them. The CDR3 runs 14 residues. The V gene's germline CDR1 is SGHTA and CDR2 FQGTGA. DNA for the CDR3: TGTGCCAGCAGTTTGGGAGGGAACACCGGGGAGCTGTTTTTT. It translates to CASSLGGNTGELFF.

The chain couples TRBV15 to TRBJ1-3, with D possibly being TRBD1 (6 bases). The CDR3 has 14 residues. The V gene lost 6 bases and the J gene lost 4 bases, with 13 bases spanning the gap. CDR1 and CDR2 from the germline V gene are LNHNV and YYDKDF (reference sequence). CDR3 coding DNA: TGTGCCACCAGAGCCCTCGACAGGGGAAACACCATATATTTT. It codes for CATRALDRGNTIYF.

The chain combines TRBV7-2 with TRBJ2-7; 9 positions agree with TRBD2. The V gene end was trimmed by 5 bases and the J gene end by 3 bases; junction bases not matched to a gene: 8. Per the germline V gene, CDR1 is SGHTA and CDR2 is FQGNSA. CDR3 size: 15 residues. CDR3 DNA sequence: TGTGCCAGCAGCCGCGGGGGGGCCGGGGTCTACGAGCAGTACTTC. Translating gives CASSRGGAGVYEQYF.

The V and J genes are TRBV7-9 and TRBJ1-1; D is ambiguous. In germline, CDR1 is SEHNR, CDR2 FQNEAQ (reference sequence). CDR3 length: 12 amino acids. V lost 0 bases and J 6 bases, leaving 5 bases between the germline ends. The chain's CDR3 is CASSLARAEAFF. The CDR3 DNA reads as TGTGCCAGCAGCTTAGCAAGGGCTGAAGCTTTCTTT.

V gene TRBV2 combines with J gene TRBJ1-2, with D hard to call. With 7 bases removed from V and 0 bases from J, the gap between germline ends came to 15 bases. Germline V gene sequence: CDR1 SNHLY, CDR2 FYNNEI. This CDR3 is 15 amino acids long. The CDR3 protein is CASKADAPTNYGYTF. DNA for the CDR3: TGTGCCAGCAAGGCAGATGCACCGACTAACTATGGCTACACCTTC.

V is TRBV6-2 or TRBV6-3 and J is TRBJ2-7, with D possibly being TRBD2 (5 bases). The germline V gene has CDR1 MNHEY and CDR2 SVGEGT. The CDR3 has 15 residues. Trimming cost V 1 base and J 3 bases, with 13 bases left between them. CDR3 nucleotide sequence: TGTGCCAGCAGTTACTATCGGACGGACTTCTACGAGCAGTACTTC. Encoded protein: CASSYYRTDFYEQYF.

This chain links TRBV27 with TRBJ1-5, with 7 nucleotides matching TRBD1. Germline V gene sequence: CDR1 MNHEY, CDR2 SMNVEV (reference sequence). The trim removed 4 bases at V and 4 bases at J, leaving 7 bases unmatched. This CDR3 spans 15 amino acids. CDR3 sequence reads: CASSSPSTGNQPQHF. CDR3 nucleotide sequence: TGTGCCAGCAGTTCCCCCTCGACAGGGAATCAGCCCCAGCATTTT.

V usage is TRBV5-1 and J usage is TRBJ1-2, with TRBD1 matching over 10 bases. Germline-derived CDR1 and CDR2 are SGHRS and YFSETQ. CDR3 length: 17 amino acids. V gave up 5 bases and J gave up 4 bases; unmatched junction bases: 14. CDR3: CASSQVTGTGVFYGYTF. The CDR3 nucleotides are TGCGCCAGCAGTCAAGTGACCGGGACAGGGGTATTCTATGGCTACACCTTC.

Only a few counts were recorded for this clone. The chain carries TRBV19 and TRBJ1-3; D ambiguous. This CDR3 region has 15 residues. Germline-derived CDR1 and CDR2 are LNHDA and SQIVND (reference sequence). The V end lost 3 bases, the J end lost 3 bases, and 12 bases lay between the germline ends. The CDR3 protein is CASSISVLVGNTIYF. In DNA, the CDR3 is TGTGCCAGTAGTATCAGCGTATTGGTTGGAAACACCATATATTTT.

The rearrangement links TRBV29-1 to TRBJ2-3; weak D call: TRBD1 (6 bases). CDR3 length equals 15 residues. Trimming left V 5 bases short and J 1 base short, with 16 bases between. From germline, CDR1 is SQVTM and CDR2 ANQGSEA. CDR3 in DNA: TGCAGCGTTAAAACAGGGAACACGGGCACAGATACGCAGTATTTT. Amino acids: CSVKTGNTGTDTQYF.

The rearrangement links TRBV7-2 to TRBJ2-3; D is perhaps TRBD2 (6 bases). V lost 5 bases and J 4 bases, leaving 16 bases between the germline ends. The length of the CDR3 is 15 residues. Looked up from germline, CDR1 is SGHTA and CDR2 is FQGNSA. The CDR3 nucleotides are TGTGCCAGCAGCACGGCGTGGGGGGTTGCAGATACGCAGTATTTT. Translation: CASSTAWGVADTQYF.

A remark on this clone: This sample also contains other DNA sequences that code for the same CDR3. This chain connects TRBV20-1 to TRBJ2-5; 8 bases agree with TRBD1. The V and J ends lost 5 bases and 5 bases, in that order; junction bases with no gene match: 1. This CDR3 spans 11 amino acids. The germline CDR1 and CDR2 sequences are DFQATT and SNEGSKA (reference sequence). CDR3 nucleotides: TGCAGTGCTCGGACAGGGGAGACCCAGTACTTC. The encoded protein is CSARTGETQYF.

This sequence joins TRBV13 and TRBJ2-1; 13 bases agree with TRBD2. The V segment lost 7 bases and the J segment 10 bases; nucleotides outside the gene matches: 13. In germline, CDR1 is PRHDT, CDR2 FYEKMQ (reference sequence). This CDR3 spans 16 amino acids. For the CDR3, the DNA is TGTGCCAGCACTTGGAGGACTAGCGGGAGAAAAGACGAGCAGTTCTTC. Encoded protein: CASTWRTSGRKDEQFF.